This TCR beta chain was obtained from a study of identical twins. Study-wide results and caveats: There was more out-of-frame TCR alpha sharing in monozygotic twins than models estimated. Zero-insertion analyses might be partly confounded by invariant T cells like MAIT and iNKT.

Healthy Caucasians, and only they, were the donors. Looked up from germline, CDR1 is MGHDK and CDR2 is SYGVNS. The CDR3 loop spans 13 amino acids. In regard to this clonotype: Its antigen is still unknown.

TCRdb independently ran MiXCR on the 5' RACE reads; one entry per CDR3 protein. This repertoire shows roughly 1.6 million distinct CDR3 sequences, about 30% found once; its top ten account for about 0.25%. The clonotype comes from a newborn girl in good health. V and J are TRBV25-1 and TRBJ2-7, with D possibly TRBD1 on 6 matching bases. The J call is uncertain, as TRBJ2-5 better fits the DNA end. Sequenced input: cord blood. CDR3 region: CASSYSGAETQYF. The CDR3 nucleotides are TGTGCCAGCAGTTATTCAGGGGCAGAGACCCAGTACTTC.